The rows below give T cell receptor beta chains drawn from one sample of a study of CD8+CD57+ T cells in acquired aplastic anemia. From the reads, TCRdb called clonotypes with MiXCR, one entry per CDR3 protein. The repertoire holds 200,000 to 250,000 distinct CDR3 sequences, with under 55% as singletons. The sequenced material came from sorted CD4+, CD8+, or CD8+CD57+ T cells (not recorded which) from PBMCs. The receptors here all came from a human donor with aplastic anemia. CDR3s include the opening cysteine and the closing phenylalanine or tryptophan. Each record gives: J gene, V gene, D gene, CDR3 protein. D genes are given only for firm matches.

>TRBJ2-7|TRBV19|.
CASSMKRGREQYF
>TRBJ2-1|TRBV5-8|.
CASSLPQVNEQFF
>TRBJ1-1|TRBV2|.
CASRRRGAPNTEAFF
>TRBJ1-2|TRBV6-5|TRBD1
CACSSRQGDNYGYTF
>TRBJ1-5|TRBV15|TRBD1
CATSRGTGDGQPQHF
>TRBJ1-5|TRBV10-3|TRBD1
CAISDWQGANQPQHF
>TRBJ2-7|TRBV24-1|.
CATSDETYEQYF
>TRBJ2-1|TRBV20-1|.
CSGWPHDEQFF
>TRBJ1-1|TRBV6-6|TRBD1
CASSYRGGGDTEAFF
>TRBJ2-1|TRBV7-9|TRBD1
CASSYLTGGSEQFF
>TRBJ2-7|TRBV25-1|.
CASSPCSLGSYEQYF
>TRBJ2-7|TRBV10-3|TRBD2
CAISARGGSAYEQYF
>TRBJ2-7|TRBV10-3|.
CATKLIQGTHEQYF
>TRBJ2-1|TRBV7-8|TRBD2
CASSLGETSGASYNEQFF
>TRBJ2-7|TRBV18|TRBD1
CASSPGTARSYEQYF
>TRBJ2-7|TRBV10-3|.
CAISPGAVDEQYF
>TRBJ2-7|TRBV29-1|.
CSVAVASGSYEQYF
>TRBJ2-7|TRBV7-9|TRBD2
CASSSPKGGGSSYEQYF
>TRBJ1-6|TRBV5-1|.
CASSLEDPSDSPLHF
>TRBJ2-1|TRBV7-8|.
CASSLERYNEQFF
>TRBJ2-1|TRBV24-1|.
CATGGPLNNEQFF
>TRBJ1-2|TRBV2|.
CASSETTDYGYTF
>TRBJ2-7|TRBV18|TRBD1
CASSPPSQGAYEQYF
>TRBJ2-6|TRBV3-1|.
CASSPAFSGANVLTF
>TRBJ2-3|TRBV19|TRBD2
CASRWRASGGARRTKADTQYF
>TRBJ2-1|TRBV6-5|.
CASSYSTDEQFF
>TRBJ1-6|TRBV25-1|.
CASSELGSAYLIDSPLHF
>TRBJ1-5|TRBV10-2|.
CASRLGAGGGNQPQHF
>TRBJ2-3|TRBV12-3/TRBV12-4|.
CASSLGPPADTQYF
>TRBJ2-7|TRBV7-2|TRBD1
CASSLTGGGEQYF
>TRBJ1-1|TRBV28|TRBD1
CASTSPSTGGREAFF
>TRBJ2-7|TRBV5-1|.
CASSATDSSYEQYF
>TRBJ1-2|TRBV6-1|TRBD1
CASRQGNGYTF
>TRBJ1-6|TRBV19|.
CASSRLRASRFLF
>TRBJ1-2|TRBV19|.
CASSIGGGIPYGYTF
>TRBJ1-4|TRBV5-5|.
CASSLLVQDEKLFF
>TRBJ2-1|TRBV12-3/TRBV12-4|TRBD1
CASSPGDRGYNEQFF
>TRBJ1-2|TRBV19|.
CASSMSRIYGYTF
>TRBJ2-7|TRBV10-3|.
CAIARGVSYEQYF
>TRBJ1-6|TRBV20-1|TRBD1
CSAETGFRGSPLHF
>TRBJ1-1|TRBV29-1|.
CSVSREFNTEAFF
>.|TRBV19|.
CASSIAGAETQYF
>TRBJ1-1|TRBV24-1|.
CATSGGGRDTEAFF
>TRBJ2-1|TRBV19|TRBD2
CASKTSGGPHEQFF
>TRBJ1-6|TRBV20-1|.
CSARDLPGAYNSPLHF
>TRBJ2-7|TRBV2|.
CASSEAGQSYEQYF
>TRBJ1-5|TRBV24-1|.
CATSDTQGLSNQPQHF
>TRBJ1-1|TRBV20-1|.
CSARAGGDGYTEAFF
>TRBJ2-3|TRBV20-1|TRBD2
CSAPGRLAGGSDTQYF
>TRBJ1-6|TRBV6-6|.
CASSYGDSYNSPLHF
>TRBJ2-3|TRBV20-1|TRBD1
CSARGQDRGPWADTQYF
>TRBJ1-2|TRBV29-1|.
CSVEDTGGYTF
>TRBJ1-1|TRBV29-1|.
CSVTQTANTEAFF
>TRBJ1-1|TRBV20-1|TRBD1
CSARDDRGGRNTEAFF
>TRBJ2-7|TRBV20-1|TRBD2
CSATERGGVEQYF
>TRBJ1-1|TRBV30|TRBD1
CAWNRQGRQAFF
>TRBJ1-1|TRBV19|.
CASSTGYITTAQAFF